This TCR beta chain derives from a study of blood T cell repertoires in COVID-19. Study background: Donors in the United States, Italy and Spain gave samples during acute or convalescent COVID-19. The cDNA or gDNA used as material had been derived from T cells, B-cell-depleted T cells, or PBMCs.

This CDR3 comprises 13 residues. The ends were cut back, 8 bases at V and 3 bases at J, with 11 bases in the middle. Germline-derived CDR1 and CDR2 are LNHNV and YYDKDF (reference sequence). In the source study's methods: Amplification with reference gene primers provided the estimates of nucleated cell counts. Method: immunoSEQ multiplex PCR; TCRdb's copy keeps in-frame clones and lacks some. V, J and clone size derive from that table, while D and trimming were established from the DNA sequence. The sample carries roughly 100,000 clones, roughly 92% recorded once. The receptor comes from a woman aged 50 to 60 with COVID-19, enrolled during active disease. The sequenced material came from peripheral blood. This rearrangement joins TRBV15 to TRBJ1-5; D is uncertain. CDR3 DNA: TGTGCCACCGGTGGAGGCCTCAATCAGCCCCAGCATTTT. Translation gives CATGGGLNQPQHF.